This T cell receptor (beta chain) appears in the sequencing data of a study of T-cell memory formation after mild COVID-19 (dated by TCRdb to the early 2020s). Looking at the study overall: Most TCR sequence clusters were specific to one of the two donors. Longitudinal TCRalpha and TCRbeta repertoire sequencing tracked T-cell clones expanding and contracting after mild COVID-19 in a couple of donors. The cohort was made up of two young adult volunteers, one female and one male, who were previously healthy.

PBMCs were isolated by Ficoll-Paque density gradient centrifugation. About this clonotype itself: The specificity of this receptor is unknown. Base quality data are lacking; no much larger clone is found one base away.

Sequencing relied on an Illumina NovaSeq 6000. TCRalpha and TCRbeta cDNA libraries were constructed by 5'RACE with constant-segment primers, with sample barcodes and unique molecular identifiers being introduced. RNA was extracted from every sample with Trizol reagent. Amplification of the libraries took two PCR steps, and the second step added a second sample barcode plus Illumina TruSeq adapters. Libraries were sequenced on an Illumina NovaSeq with 2 x 150 bp paired-end reads. As for the authors' bioinformatics: Reads were demultiplexed and collapsed into UMI-guided consensus sequences with migec v1.2.7. Using mixcr v2.1.11, the UMI consensuses were aligned to TRA and TRB V and J templates and assembled into clonotypes. Clonotypes were classified as expanded or contracted when called significant by both edgeR and NoisET, with noise models trained on biological replicates. For edgeR calls, a false discovery rate-adjusted p below 0.01 and a log2 fold-change threshold of 1 were applied. As an exploratory analysis of dynamics, PCA with hierarchical clustering was applied to max-normalized trajectories of the 1000 most abundant clonotypes. Separately sequenced CD4+ and CD8+ repertoires were used to assign the CD4 or CD8 phenotype of responding clones. TCRdb cleaned the public reads at Q25 with fastp, built clones with MiXCR and kept in-frame beta chains. Rows matching on CDR3 protein sequence are summarized as one entry with the most common DNA and genes. V and J calls and clone size were set by TCRdb, not the authors. The sample profile shows hundreds of thousands of distinct CDR3 sequences; 15% to 20% of them were found once. Roughly 24% of the sample belongs to the ten largest clones.

Measured from the cysteine to the valine, the CDR3 is 16 residues long. Only the CDR3 DNA is retained, 48 bases long and in frame from the first base. The germline V gene encodes CDR1 KGHSH and CDR2 LQKENI. Unmatched junction bases come to 5, with V trimmed by 3 bases and J by 2 bases. Paper-wide results and their limitations: Contracting CD4+ clones turned up mainly in the CM and EM memory subsets, whereas EMRA was where CD8+ clones were enriched. Whether the second-wave clones peaking on day 37 were SARS-CoV-2 specific was not confirmed. Some responding clones were detected in pre-infection memory, which suggested that pre-existing cross-reactive memory T cells had joined the SARS-CoV-2 response. From day 15 to 85, contracting clones showed balanced CD4/CD8 phenotypes, whereas a second wave of clones that expanded from day 15 to 37 leaned towards CD4+. Only a couple of mild cases were covered by the study, and larger cohorts that include severe cases with pre-infection samples were considered necessary.

The receptor's source is a young man who had mild COVID-19 (a few samples of this study predate the infection). The sample titles of this study are shuffled in the database, so cell type and time point are left out; the donor was told from shared clones. The sequence links TRBV18 to TRBJ2-7, with 12 bases matching TRBD1. The material sequenced was PBMCs or a T cell subset sorted from them (not recorded which). The CDR3 region reads CASSPYRDRGPYEQYV. The nucleotide sequence reads TGTGCCAGCTCACCGTACCGGGACAGGGGGCCCTACGAGCAGTACGTC.